This is a list of T cell receptor beta chains from one sample in a study of blood T cell repertoires in COVID-19. TCRdb keeps only in-frame clones here, not all; method: immunoSEQ multiplex PCR. The data show some 190,000 clones, with around 84% seen just once and 20% held by the top ten. The sequenced material came from peripheral blood. These receptors were collected from a human donor in a cohort sampled during active COVID-19. Both conserved end residues are part of each CDR3. Each record gives: V gene, J gene, CDR3 protein.

V gene: TRBV5-1; J gene: TRBJ2-3; CDR3 protein: CASSSLSDTQYF
V gene: TRBV29-1; J gene: TRBJ1-2; CDR3 protein: CSVVSGDYGYTF
V gene: TRBV30; J gene: TRBJ2-2; CDR3 protein: CAWRRSENTGELFF
V gene: TRBV7-8; J gene: TRBJ2-1; CDR3 protein: CASSGGQGSYNEQFF
V gene: TRBV5-1; J gene: TRBJ2-1; CDR3 protein: CASSLRLAGGNEQFF
V gene: TRBV7-3; J gene: TRBJ2-1; CDR3 protein: CASSPGTGANEQFF
V gene: TRBV10-3; J gene: TRBJ2-2; CDR3 protein: CAIRVGRGTGELFF
V gene: TRBV7-9; J gene: TRBJ2-1; CDR3 protein: CASSLVVEQFF
V gene: TRBV3-1/TRBV3-2; J gene: TRBJ1-2; CDR3 protein: CASSQQDGDYGYTF
V gene: TRBV19; J gene: TRBJ2-1; CDR3 protein: CASERTSGNNEQFF
V gene: TRBV9; J gene: TRBJ1-2; CDR3 protein: CASSVDRDYGYTF
V gene: TRBV4-1; J gene: TRBJ1-3; CDR3 protein: CASATGHSGNTIYF
V gene: TRBV2; J gene: TRBJ1-2; CDR3 protein: CASSERSSYGYTF
V gene: TRBV11-2; J gene: TRBJ2-1; CDR3 protein: CASSSGLTGRTNEQFF
V gene: TRBV24-1; J gene: TRBJ2-4; CDR3 protein: CATSDPGSGNIQYF
V gene: TRBV3-1/TRBV3-2; J gene: TRBJ1-1; CDR3 protein: CASSQVDSSSEAFF
V gene: TRBV5-4; J gene: TRBJ1-1; CDR3 protein: CASSLQGTNTEAFF